This entry describes one T cell receptor (beta chain). The CDR3 consists of 14 residues. Germline CDR1 SGHAT, CDR2 FQDESV (reference sequence). V was clipped by 5 bases and J by 3 bases, with 11 bases between them. The assay was immunoSEQ multiplex PCR, and TCRdb's table has in-frame clones only and misses some. The table has more than 400,000 clones, 90% to 97% seen once. The sample comes from a study of shared clonotypes between healthy human individuals. The sequence came from a woman aged 25 to 39 in good health. The sample consisted of naive CD4+ T cells sorted from blood. Sample subset: CD45RA+ positively selected. The rearrangement joins TRBV11-1 to TRBJ2-1, with a weak D call TRBD2 (5 bases). CDR3 amino acids: CASSAQLGYNEQFF. CDR3 coding DNA: TGTGCCAGCAGCGCACAACTAGGCTACAATGAGCAGTTCTTC. The full variable domain, completed using reference TRBV11-1 and TRBJ2-1, is EAEVAQSPRYKITEKSQAVAFWCDPISGHATLYWYRQILGQGPELLVQFQDESVVDDSQLPKDRFSAERLKGVDSTLKIQPAELGDSAMYLCASSAQLGYNEQFFGPGTRLTVL.